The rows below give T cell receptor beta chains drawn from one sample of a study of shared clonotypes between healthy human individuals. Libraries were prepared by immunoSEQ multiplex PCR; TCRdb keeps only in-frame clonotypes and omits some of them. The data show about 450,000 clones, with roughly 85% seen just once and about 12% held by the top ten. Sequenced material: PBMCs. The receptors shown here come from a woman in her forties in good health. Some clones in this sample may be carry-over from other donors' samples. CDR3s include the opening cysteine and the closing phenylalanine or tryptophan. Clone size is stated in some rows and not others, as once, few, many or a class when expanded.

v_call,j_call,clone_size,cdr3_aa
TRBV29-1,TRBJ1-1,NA,CSVEKEVTPNTEAFF
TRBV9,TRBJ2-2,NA,CASSGDYANTGELFF
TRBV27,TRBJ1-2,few,CASSLRYYDGYTF
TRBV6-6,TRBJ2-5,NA,CASGLDREGGQYF
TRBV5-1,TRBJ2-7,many,CASSSLAGGPGYEQYF
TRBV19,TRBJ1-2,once,CASRTTDSYGYTF
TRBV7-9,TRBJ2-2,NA,CASRRQADTGELFF
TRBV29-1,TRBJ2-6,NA,CSVLSQAGANVLTF
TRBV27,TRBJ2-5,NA,CASSPRWKQETQYF
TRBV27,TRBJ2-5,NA,CASSLTSSTGRGTQYF
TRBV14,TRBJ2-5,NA,CASSQTKETQYF
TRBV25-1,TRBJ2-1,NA,CASGRGGGDNEQFF
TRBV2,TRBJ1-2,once,CASRSGYGYTF
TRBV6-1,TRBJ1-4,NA,CASSEMSAVVEKLFF
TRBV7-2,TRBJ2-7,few,CASSLGGPYEQYF
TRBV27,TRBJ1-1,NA,CASSLLGLNTEAFF
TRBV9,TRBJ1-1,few,CASSVTADGTTHTEAFF
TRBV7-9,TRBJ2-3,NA,CASSPPFLAGSDTQYF
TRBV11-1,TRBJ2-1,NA,CASSPKGGQGAYNEQFF
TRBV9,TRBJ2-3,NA,CASSVGGRGGTDTQYF
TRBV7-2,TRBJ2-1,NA,CASSSLGRTSGHNEQFF
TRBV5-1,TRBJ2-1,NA,CASSSLYNEQFF
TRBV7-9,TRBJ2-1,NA,CASSLTFDEQFF
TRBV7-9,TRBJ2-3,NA,CASSLGFTTDTQYF